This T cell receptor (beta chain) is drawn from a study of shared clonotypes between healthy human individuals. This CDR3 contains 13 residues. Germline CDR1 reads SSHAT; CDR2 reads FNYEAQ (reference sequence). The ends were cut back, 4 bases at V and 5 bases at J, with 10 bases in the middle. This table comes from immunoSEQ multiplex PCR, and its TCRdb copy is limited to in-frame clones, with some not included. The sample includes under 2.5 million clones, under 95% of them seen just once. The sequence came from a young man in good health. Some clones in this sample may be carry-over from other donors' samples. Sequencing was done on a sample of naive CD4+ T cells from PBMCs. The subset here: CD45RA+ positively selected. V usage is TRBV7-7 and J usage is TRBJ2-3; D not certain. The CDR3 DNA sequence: TGTGCCAGCAGCTCCCATCTGATAGATACGCAGTATTTT. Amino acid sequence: CASSSHLIDTQYF.